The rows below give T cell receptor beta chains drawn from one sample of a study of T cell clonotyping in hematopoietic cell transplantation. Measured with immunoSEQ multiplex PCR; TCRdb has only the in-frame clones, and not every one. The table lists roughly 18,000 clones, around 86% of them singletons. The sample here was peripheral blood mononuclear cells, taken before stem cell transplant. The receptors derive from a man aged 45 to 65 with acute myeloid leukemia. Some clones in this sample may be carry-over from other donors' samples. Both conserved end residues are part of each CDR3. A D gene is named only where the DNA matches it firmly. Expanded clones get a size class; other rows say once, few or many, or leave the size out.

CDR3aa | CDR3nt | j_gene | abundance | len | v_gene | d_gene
CASSSSFWYEQYF | TGTGCCAGCAGCTCCTCTTTTTGGTACGAGCAGTACTTC | TRBJ2-7 | few | 13 | TRBV7-9 | NA
CASSQGLSYEQYF | TGCGCCAGCAGCCAGGGACTGTCCTACGAGCAGTACTTC | TRBJ2-7 | NA | 13 | TRBV4-3 | NA
CASSQAGSFTDTQYF | TGTGCCAGCAGCCAAGCAGGGAGTTTTACAGATACGCAGTATTTT | TRBJ2-3 | once | 15 | TRBV4-2 | NA
CASSNRDRGPVGNEQFF | TGTGCCAGCAGCAACAGGGACAGGGGGCCCGTGGGCAATGAGCAGTTCTTC | TRBJ2-1 | NA | 17 | TRBV5-4 | TRBD1
CASSANRGSTEAFF | TGTGCCAGCAGCGCCAACAGGGGGAGCACTGAAGCTTTCTTT | TRBJ1-1 | once | 14 | TRBV9 | TRBD1
CASSSARPAHGYTF | TGTGCCAGCAGCTCAGCCCGGCCGGCGCATGGCTACACCTTC | TRBJ1-2 | NA | 14 | TRBV5-6 | NA
CSVESARGNGYTF | TGCAGCGTTGAATCCGCCAGGGGAAATGGCTACACCTTC | TRBJ1-2 | NA | 13 | TRBV29-1 | NA
CASSQGGAAGPTDTQYF | TGCGCCAGCAGCCAAGGGGGGGCGGCGGGGCCCACAGATACGCAGTATTTT | TRBJ2-3 | NA | 17 | TRBV4-1 | NA
CASSSGQGHNSPLHF | TGTGCCAGCAGCTCGGGACAGGGCCATAATTCACCCCTCCACTTT | TRBJ1-6 | NA | 15 | TRBV6-5 | TRBD1
CASSSWPNTEAFF | TGTGCCAGCAGCTCCTGGCCGAACACTGAAGCTTTCTTT | TRBJ1-1 | NA | 13 | TRBV5-6 | NA
CASSQDAWGETFF | TGTGCCAGCAGCCAAGATGCCTGGGGCGAGACTTTCTTT | TRBJ1-1 | NA | 13 | TRBV4-2 | NA
CASSQFYGNTEAFF | TGTGCCAGCAGCCAATTTTACGGGAACACTGAAGCTTTCTTT | TRBJ1-1 | NA | 14 | TRBV14 | NA
CSVVLTTSGGLYNEQFF | TGCAGCGTTGTGTTAACGACTAGCGGGGGGCTCTACAATGAGCAGTTCTTC | TRBJ2-1 | NA | 17 | TRBV29-1 | TRBD2
CASSERSSVNEKLFF | TGTGCCAGCAGTGAGAGATCCTCCGTAAATGAAAAACTGTTTTTT | TRBJ1-4 | NA | 15 | TRBV2 | NA
CASSSIFDGGHEQYF | TGTGCCAGCAGTTCCATCTTCGACGGGGGGCACGAGCAGTACTTC | TRBJ2-7 | NA | 15 | TRBV6-5 | NA
CASSQAGNGRGAFF | TGTGCCAGCAGCCAAGCAGGGAACGGGCGTGGAGCTTTCTTT | TRBJ1-1 | NA | 14 | TRBV11-1 | NA
CASSQDSGRVVNNEQFF | TGTGCCAGCAGCCAAGATTCTGGCAGGGTGGTAAACAATGAGCAGTTCTTC | TRBJ2-1 | NA | 17 | TRBV4-2 | NA
CASSLGRGNSPLHF | TGTGCCAGCAGCTTGGGCAGGGGGAATTCACCCCTCCACTTT | TRBJ1-6 | NA | 14 | TRBV7-9 | TRBD1
CASSPLTRAGTNIQYF | TGTGCCAGCAGCCCGTTAACCCGGGCGGGCACAAACATTCAGTACTTC | TRBJ2-4 | NA | 16 | TRBV4-2 | NA
CASSPVRVAARAFF | TGTGCCAGCAGCCCGGTCCGGGTTGCGGCTCGAGCTTTCTTT | TRBJ1-1 | NA | 14 | TRBV5-6 | NA
CASSQDRSGTGGSYEQYF | TGCGCCAGCAGCCAAGATCGGTCCGGGACAGGGGGATCCTACGAGCAGTACTTC | TRBJ2-7 | NA | 18 | TRBV4-1 | TRBD1
CASRLGSQGTEAFF | TGCGCCAGCAGGTTGGGTTCACAGGGGACTGAAGCTTTCTTT | TRBJ1-1 | few | 14 | TRBV5-1 | TRBD1
CASRRSYEQYF | TGTGCCAGCAGGCGATCCTACGAGCAGTACTTC | TRBJ2-7 | NA | 11 | TRBV7-9 | NA
CSVRGLAGGPPYTDTQYF | TGCAGCGTGAGGGGACTAGCGGGGGGGCCCCCATACACAGATACGCAGTATTTT | TRBJ2-3 | NA | 18 | TRBV29-1 | TRBD2